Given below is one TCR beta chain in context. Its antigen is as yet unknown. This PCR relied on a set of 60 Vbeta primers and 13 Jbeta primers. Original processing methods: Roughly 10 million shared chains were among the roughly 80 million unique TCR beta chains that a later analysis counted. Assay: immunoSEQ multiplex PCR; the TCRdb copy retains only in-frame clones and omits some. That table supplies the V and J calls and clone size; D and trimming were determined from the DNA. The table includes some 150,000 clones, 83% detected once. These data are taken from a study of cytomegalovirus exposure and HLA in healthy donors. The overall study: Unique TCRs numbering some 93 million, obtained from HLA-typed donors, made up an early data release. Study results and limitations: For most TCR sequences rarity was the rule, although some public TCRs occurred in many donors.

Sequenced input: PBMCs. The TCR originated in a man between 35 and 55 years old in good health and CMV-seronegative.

In DNA, the CDR3 is TGTGCCAGCTCACCACGGCGGGAGGAAGAGCAGTTCTTC. The encoded protein is CASSPRREEEQFF. The V call is TRBV18, the J call TRBJ2-1; 8 bases line up with TRBD2. Trimming removed 1 base from V and 10 bases from J; junction bases left unmatched: 3. The germline V gene has CDR1 KGHSH and CDR2 LQKENI. This CDR3 contains 13 residues.